The 3 T cell receptor beta chains below were found in one sample sequenced in a study of radiation and T cells in renal cell carcinoma. Time point meaning: baseline pretreatment blood. Stated treatment: 15 Gy SBRT to primary tumor, nephrectomy 4 weeks later. The method was immunoSEQ multiplex PCR; TCRdb's version includes in-frame clones alone and lacks a portion of them. This table holds 140,000 to 150,000 clones, roughly nine tenths found once. The input for sequencing was blood, taken from a patient whose treatment included radiotherapy and nephrectomy. All receptors come from a woman aged 70 to 79 with renal cell carcinoma.

DNA of the CDR3: TGTGCCAGCACCAAGGACACAGTCTCCTACGAGCAGTACTTC. This gives the protein CASTKDTVSYEQYF. This chain uses TRBV7-2 with TRBJ2-7, with a weak D call TRBD1 (5 bases). Trimming pared 7 bases from V and 0 bases from J, leaving 13 bases between. This CDR3 is 14 amino acids long. The V gene's germline CDR1 is SGHTA and CDR2 FQGNSA.

The chain joins TRBV7-2 to TRBJ2-7; 9 bases are shared with TRBD1. The CDR3 totals 15 residues. The V segment lost 4 bases and the J segment 2 bases; nucleotides outside the gene matches: 6. The germline V gene encodes CDR1 SGHTA and CDR2 FQGNSA. The CDR3 DNA reads as TGTGCCAGCAGCTACGGGGACAGGGTGACCTACGAGCAGTACTTC. It specifies CASSYGDRVTYEQYF.

The CDR3 here is CASSLAGTGSVEQYF. The CDR3 nucleotides are TGTGCCAGCAGCTTAGCGGGGACAGGGAGTGTCGAGCAGTACTTC. The rearrangement links TRBV11-1 to TRBJ2-7, with TRBD1 matching over 9 bases. Germline CDR1 reads SGHAT; CDR2 reads FQDESV (reference sequence). V was clipped by 0 bases and J by 6 bases; unmatched bases: 6. CDR3 length equals 15 residues.